This record covers a single T cell receptor beta chain. Its antigen is unidentified. This sample is drawn from a study of cytomegalovirus exposure and HLA in healthy donors. Trimming took 0 bases from V and 7 from J, leaving 7 bases between them. The V gene's germline CDR1 is MGHRA and CDR2 YSYEKL. The CDR3 consists of 13 residues. The PCR contained 60 Vbeta and 13 Jbeta primers. Here immunoSEQ multiplex PCR was the method, and the copy in TCRdb shows in-frame clones only, minus some. The table includes about 150,000 clones, about three fifths detected once. Study-level findings and limits: Solely CMV serostatus was available to characterize immune exposure. Presence/absence analyses assumed roughly uniform sequencing depth across donors, which may not hold.

The gene calls are TRBV4-1 and TRBJ2-1; tentative D call: TRBD2 (6 bases). The sequence came from a woman aged 60 to 75 in good health and CMV-seropositive. The source material was PBMCs. The CDR3 here is CASSQEEGNEQFF. For the CDR3, the DNA is TGCGCCAGCAGCCAAGAGGAGGGAAATGAGCAGTTCTTC.